One T cell receptor beta chain is described in this entry. CDR3 length: 14 amino acids. V lost 5 bases and J lost 4; bases outside the gene matches: 2. Per the germline V gene, CDR1 is SGHTA and CDR2 is FQGTGA. Profiled with immunoSEQ multiplex PCR; TCRdb holds only in-frame clones, not every one. Of about 220,000 clones detected, 82% appear once; the ten largest clones hold 3% to 4.5%. The sample belongs to a study of blood T cell repertoires in COVID-19. Sequencing was done on a sample of peripheral blood. The receptor's source is a woman aged 80 or older with acute or convalescent COVID-19. This chain connects TRBV7-3 to TRBJ2-5; 12 positions agree with TRBD2. CDR3 nucleotides: TGTGCCAGCAGCCCTAGCGGGGGGGTAGAGACCCAGTACTTC. Translation: CASSPSGGVETQYF.